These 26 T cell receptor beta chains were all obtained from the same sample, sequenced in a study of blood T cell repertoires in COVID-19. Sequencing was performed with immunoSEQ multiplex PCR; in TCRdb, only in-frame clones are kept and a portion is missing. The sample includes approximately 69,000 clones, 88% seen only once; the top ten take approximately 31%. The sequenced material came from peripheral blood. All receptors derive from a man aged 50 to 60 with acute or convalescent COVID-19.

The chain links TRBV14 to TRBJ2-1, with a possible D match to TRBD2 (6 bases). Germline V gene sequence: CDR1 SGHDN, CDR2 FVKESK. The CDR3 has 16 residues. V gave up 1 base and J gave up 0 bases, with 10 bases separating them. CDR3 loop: CASSQGLASSYNEQFF. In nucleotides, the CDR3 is TGTGCCAGCAGCCAAGGGCTAGCGAGCTCCTACAATGAGCAGTTCTTC.

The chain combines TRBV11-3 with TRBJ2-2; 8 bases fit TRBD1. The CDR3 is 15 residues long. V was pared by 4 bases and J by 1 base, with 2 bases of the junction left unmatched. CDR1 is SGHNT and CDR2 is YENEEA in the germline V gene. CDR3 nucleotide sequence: TGTGCCAGCAGCTACGGACAGGGGAACACCGGGGAGCTGTTTTTT. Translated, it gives CASSYGQGNTGELFF.

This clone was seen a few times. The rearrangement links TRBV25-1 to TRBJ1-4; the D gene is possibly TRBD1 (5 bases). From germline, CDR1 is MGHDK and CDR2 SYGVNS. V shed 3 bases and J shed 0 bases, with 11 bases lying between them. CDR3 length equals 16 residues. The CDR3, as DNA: TGTGCCAGCAGTGACCACGACAGAGCAACTAATGAAAAACTGTTTTTT. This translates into CASSDHDRATNEKLFF. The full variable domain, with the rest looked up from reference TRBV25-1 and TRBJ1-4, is EADIYQTPRYLVIGTGKKITLECSQTMGHDKMYWYQQDPGMELHLIHYSYGVNSTEKGDLSSESTVSRIRTEHFPLTLESARPSHTSQYLCASSDHDRATNEKLFFGSGTQLSVL.

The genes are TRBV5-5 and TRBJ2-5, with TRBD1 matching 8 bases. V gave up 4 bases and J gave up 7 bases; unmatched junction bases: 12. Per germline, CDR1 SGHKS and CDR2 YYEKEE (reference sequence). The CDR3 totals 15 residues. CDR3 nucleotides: TGTGCCAGCAGCCCAAGACAGGGGCAGAAGGGGACCCAGTACTTC. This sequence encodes CASSPRQGQKGTQYF.

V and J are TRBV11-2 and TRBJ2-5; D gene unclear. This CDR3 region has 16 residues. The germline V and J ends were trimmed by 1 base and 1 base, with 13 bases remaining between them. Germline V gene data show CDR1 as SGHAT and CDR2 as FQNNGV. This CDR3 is CASSLANYPIQETQYF. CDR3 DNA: TGTGCCAGCAGCTTAGCTAACTACCCAATCCAAGAGACCCAGTACTTC.

CDR3 in amino acids: CASSPTGGSSPLHF. DNA for the CDR3: TGTGCCAGCAGTCCGACAGGGGGCAGTTCACCCCTCCACTTT. This chain uses TRBV27 with TRBJ1-6; TRBD1 agrees at 10 bases. The germline V gene encodes CDR1 MNHEY and CDR2 SMNVEV (reference sequence). Unmatched junction bases numbered 4, after V lost 5 bases and J lost 9 bases. This CDR3 spans 14 amino acids.

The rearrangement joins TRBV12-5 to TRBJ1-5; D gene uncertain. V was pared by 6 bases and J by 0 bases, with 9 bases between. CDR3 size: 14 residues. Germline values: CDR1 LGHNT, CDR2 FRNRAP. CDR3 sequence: CASGSGSSNQPQHF. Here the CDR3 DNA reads TGTGCTAGTGGCTCGGGATCTAGCAATCAGCCCCAGCATTTT.

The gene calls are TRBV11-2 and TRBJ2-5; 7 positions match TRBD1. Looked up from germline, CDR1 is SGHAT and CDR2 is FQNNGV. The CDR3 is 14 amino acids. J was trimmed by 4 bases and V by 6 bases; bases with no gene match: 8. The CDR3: CASRSTGLRETQYF. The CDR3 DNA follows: TGTGCCAGCAGATCGACAGGGTTGCGAGAGACCCAGTACTTC.

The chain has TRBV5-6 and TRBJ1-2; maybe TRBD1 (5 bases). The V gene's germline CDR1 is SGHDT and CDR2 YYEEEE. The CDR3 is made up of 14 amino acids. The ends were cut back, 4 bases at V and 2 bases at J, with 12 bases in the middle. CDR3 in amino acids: CASSPAGQNYGYTF. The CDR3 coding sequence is TGTGCCAGCAGCCCCGCAGGGCAGAACTATGGCTACACCTTC. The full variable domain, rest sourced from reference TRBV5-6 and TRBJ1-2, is DAGVTQSPTHLIKTRGQQVTLRCSPKSGHDTVSWYQQALGQGPQFIFQYYEEEERQRGNFPDRFSGHQFPNYSSELNVNALLLGDSALYLCASSPAGQNYGYTFGSGTRLTVV.

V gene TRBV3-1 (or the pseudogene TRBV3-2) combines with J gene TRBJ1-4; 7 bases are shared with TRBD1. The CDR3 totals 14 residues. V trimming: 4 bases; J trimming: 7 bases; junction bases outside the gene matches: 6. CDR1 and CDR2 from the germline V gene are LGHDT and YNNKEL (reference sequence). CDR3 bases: TGTGCCAGCAGCCGGGGACAGTTGGGTGAAAAACTGTTTTTT. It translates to CASSRGQLGEKLFF.

The CDR3 loop reads CSVELANTGELFF. The DNA of the CDR3 is TGCAGCGTTGAACTCGCGAACACCGGGGAGCTGTTTTTT. The genes are TRBV29-1 and TRBJ2-2, with no clear D. The germline V gene encodes CDR1 SQVTM and CDR2 ANQGSEA. V was shortened by 2 bases and J by 0 bases, with 4 bases between the two germline ends. This CDR3 region has 13 residues.

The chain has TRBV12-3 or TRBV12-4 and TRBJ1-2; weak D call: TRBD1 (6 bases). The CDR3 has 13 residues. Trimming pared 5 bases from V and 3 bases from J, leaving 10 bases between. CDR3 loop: CASSPQGHYGYTF. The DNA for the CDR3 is TGTGCCAGCAGTCCCCAGGGGCACTATGGCTACACCTTC.

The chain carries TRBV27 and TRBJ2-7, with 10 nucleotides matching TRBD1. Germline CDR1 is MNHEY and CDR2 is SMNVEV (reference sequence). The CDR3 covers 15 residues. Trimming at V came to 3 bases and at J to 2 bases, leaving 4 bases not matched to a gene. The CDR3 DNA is TGTGCCAGCAGTTTTAACGGACAGGGGGCCTACGAGCAGTACTTC. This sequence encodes CASSFNGQGAYEQYF.

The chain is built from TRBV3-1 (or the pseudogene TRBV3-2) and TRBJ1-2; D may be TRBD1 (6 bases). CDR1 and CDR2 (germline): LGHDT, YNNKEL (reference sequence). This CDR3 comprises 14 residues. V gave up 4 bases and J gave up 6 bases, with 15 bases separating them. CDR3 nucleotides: TGTGCCAGCAGCCCTAGCGGGGGCGCGGATGGCTACACCTTC. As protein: CASSPSGGADGYTF.

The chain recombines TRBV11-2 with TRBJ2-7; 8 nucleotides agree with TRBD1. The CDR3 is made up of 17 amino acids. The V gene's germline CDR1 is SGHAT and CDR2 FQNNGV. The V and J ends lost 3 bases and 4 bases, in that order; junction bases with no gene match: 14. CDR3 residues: CASSFAGRQGNRYEQYF. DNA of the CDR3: TGTGCCAGCAGCTTCGCCGGCCGACAGGGGAATCGGTACGAGCAGTACTTC.

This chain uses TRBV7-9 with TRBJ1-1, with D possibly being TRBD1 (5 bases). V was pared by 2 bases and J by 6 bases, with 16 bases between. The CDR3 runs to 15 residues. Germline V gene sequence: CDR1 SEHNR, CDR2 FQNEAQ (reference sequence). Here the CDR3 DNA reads TGTGCCAGCAGCTTAATCTCGGGGGAAAGGGCTGAAGCTTTCTTT. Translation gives CASSLISGERAEAFF.

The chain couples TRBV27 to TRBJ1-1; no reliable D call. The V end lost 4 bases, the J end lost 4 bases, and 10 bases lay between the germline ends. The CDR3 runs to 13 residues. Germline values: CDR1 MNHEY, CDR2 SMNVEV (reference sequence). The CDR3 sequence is CASSSTRGTEAFF. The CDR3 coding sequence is TGTGCCAGCAGTTCGACGCGGGGCACTGAAGCTTTCTTT.

Here the CDR3 reads CTSPRAPGGGQETQYF. The CDR3 nucleotides read TGCACCAGCCCCCGGGCGCCGGGGGGAGGCCAAGAGACCCAGTACTTC. The chain is built from TRBV1 and TRBJ2-5; the tabulated D call, TRBD2, remains unverified against the DNA. TRBV1 is flagged as a pseudogene. The CDR3 loop spans 16 amino acids.

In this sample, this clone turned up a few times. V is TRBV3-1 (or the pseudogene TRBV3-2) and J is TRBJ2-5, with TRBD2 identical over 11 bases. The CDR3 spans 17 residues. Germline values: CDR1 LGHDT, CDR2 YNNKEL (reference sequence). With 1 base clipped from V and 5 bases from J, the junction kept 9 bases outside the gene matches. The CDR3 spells CASSQVLAGGSQETQYF. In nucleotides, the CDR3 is TGTGCCAGCAGCCAAGTGCTAGCGGGGGGTTCTCAGGAGACCCAGTACTTC.

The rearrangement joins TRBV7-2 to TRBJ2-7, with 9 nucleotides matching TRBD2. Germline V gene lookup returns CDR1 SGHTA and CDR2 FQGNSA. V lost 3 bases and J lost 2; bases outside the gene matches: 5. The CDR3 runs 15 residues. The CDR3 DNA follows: TGTGCCAGCAGCTTTTTAGCGGGGGCCCCCTACGAGCAGTACTTC. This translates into CASSFLAGAPYEQYF.

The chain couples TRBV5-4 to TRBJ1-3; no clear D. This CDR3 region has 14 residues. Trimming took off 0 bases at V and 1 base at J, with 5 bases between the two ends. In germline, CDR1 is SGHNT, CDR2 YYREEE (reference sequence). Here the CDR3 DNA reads TGTGCCAGCAGCTTGGACAGTTCTGGAAACACCATATATTTT. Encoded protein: CASSLDSSGNTIYF.

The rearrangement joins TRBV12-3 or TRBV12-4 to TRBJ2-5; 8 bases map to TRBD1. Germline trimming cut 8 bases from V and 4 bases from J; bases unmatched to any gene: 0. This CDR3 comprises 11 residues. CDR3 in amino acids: CASGQGETQYF. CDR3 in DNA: TGTGCCAGCGGACAGGGAGAGACCCAGTACTTC.

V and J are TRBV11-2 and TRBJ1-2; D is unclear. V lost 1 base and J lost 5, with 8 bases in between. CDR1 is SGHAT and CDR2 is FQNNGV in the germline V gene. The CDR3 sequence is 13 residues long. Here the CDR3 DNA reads TGTGCCAGCAGCTTAGTGGCAGGTTATGGCTACACCTTC. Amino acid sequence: CASSLVAGYGYTF.

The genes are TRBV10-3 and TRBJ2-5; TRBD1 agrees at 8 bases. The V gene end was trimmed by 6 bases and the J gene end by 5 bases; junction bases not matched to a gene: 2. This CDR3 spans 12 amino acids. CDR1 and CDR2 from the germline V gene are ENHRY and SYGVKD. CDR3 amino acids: CAIRGQVETQYF. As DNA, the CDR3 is TGTGCCATCAGGGGACAGGTCGAGACCCAGTACTTC.

In DNA form, the CDR3 reads TGTGCCAGCAGCTACCGACAGGGCTCCTACGAGCAGTACTTC. Translated, it gives CASSYRQGSYEQYF. This chain joins TRBV11-1 and TRBJ2-7, with 7 bases matching TRBD1. The CDR3 length is 14 residues. V was clipped by 4 bases and J by 0 bases; unmatched bases: 3. Germline CDR1 is SGHAT and CDR2 is FQDESV (reference sequence).

This chain's CDR3 is CASRFGTANTGELFF. CDR3 sequence (DNA): TGCGCCAGCAGGTTCGGGACAGCTAACACCGGGGAGCTGTTTTTT. The chain employs TRBV5-1 and TRBJ2-2, with 7 bases fitting TRBD1. The V gene's germline CDR1 is SGHRS and CDR2 YFSETQ. V was clipped by 5 bases and J by 2 bases; unmatched bases: 6. CDR3 length equals 15 residues.